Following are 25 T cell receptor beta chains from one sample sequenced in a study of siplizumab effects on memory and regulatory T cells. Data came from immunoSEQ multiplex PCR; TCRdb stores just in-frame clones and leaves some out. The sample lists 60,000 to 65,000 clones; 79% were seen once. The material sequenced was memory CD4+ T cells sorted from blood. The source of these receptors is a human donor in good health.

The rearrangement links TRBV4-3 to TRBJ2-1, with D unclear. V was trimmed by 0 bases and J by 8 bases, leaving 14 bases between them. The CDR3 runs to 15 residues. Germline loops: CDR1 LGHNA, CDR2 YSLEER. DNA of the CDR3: TGCGCCAGCAGCCAAGATCGAGCTAGGGTTTATGAGCAGTTCTTC. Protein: CASSQDRARVYEQFF.

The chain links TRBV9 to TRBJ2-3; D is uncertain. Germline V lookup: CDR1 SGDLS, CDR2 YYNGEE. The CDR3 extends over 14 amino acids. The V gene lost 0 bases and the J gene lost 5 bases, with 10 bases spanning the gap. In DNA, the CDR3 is TGTGCCAGCAGCGTAGATGAAGGGATAGATACGCAGTATTTT. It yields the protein CASSVDEGIDTQYF.

In nucleotides, the CDR3 is TGTGCCAGCAGCAGTCGTTTCGGTCATGAGCAGTTCTTC. It yields the protein CASSSRFGHEQFF. This chain connects TRBV21-1 to TRBJ2-1; the table's D gene call, TRBD2, was not cross checked with the DNA. TRBV21-1 has pseudogene status. CDR3 length: 13 residues.

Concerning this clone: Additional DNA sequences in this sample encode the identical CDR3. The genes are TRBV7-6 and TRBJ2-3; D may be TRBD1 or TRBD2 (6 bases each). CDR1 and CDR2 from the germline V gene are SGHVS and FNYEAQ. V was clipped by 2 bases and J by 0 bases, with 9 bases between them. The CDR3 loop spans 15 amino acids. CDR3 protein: CASSLRGASTDTQYF. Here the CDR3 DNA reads TGTGCCAGCAGCTTAAGGGGGGCTAGCACAGATACGCAGTATTTT.

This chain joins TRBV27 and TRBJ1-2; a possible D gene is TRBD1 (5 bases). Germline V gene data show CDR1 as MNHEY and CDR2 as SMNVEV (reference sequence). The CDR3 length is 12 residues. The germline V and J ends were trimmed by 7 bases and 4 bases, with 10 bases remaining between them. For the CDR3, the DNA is TGTGCCAGCAAGAGCCAGGGCTATGGCTACACCTTC. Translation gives CASKSQGYGYTF.

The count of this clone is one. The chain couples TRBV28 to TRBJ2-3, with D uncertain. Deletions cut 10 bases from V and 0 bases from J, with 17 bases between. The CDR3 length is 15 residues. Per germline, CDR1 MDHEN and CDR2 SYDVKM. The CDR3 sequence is CAIAPQDGSTDTQYF. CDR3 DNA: TGTGCCATCGCGCCCCAGGACGGGAGCACAGATACGCAGTATTTT.

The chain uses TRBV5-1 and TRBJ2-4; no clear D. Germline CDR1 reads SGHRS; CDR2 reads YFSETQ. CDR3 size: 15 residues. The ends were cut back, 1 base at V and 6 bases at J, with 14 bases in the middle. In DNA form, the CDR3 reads TGCGCCAGCAGCTTGAGTTTTGGGGTGCCAAACATTCAGTACTTC. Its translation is CASSLSFGVPNIQYF.

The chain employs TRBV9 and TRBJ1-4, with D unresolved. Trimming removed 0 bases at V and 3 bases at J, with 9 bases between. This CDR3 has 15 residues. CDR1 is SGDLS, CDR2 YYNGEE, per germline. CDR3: CASSVGGVANEKLFF. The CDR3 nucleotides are TGTGCCAGCAGCGTAGGAGGAGTAGCTAATGAAAAACTGTTTTTT.

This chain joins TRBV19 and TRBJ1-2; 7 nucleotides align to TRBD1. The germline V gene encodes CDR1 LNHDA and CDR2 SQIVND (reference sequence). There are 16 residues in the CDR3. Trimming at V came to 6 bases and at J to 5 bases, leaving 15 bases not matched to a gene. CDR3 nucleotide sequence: TGTGCCAGTAGGGCCGCTTTCGGGCAGGGGGAATATGGCTACACCTTC. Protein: CASRAAFGQGEYGYTF.

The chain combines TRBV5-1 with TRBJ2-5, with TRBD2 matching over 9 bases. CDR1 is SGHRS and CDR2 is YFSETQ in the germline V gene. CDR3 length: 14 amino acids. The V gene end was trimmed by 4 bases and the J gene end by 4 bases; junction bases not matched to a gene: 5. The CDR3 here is CASSRTGLAETQYF. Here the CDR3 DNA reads TGCGCCAGCAGCCGTACGGGACTAGCAGAGACCCAGTACTTC.

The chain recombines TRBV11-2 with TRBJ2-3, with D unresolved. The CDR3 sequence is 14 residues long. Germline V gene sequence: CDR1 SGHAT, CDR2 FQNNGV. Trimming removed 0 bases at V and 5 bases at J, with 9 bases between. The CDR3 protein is CASSLDSPKDTQYF. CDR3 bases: TGTGCCAGCAGCTTAGATAGCCCGAAAGATACGCAGTATTTT.

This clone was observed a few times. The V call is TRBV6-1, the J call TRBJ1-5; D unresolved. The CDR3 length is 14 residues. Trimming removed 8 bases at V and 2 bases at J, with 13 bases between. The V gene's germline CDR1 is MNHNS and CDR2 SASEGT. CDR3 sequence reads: CASCQDAGNQPQHF. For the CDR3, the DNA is TGTGCCAGCTGCCAGGACGCCGGCAATCAGCCCCAGCATTTT.

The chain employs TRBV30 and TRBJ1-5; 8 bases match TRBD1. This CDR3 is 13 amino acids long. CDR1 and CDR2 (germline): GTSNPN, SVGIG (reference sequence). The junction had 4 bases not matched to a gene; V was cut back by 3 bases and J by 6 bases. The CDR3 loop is CAWSGQGGQPQHF. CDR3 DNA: TGTGCCTGGAGCGGACAGGGAGGTCAGCCCCAGCATTTT.

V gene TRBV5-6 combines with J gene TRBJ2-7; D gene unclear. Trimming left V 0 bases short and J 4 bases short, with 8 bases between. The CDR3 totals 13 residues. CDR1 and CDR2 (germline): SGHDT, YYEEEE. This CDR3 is CASSLDTIYEQYF. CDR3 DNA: TGTGCCAGCAGCTTGGACACGATTTACGAGCAGTACTTC.

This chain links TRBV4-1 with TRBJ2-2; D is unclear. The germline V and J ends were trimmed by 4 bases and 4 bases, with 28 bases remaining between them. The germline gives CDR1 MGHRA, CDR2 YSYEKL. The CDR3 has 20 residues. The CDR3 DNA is TGCGCCAGCAGCCTCCGAAACCTGGAACAGACGGAGCAACGCACCGGGGAGCTGTTTTTT. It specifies CASSLRNLEQTEQRTGELFF.

Written as DNA, the CDR3 is TGTGCCAGCAGCTTGGCAGGGGGCAAGGGTGATTCACCCCTCCACTTT. It yields the protein CASSLAGGKGDSPLHF. The rearrangement uses TRBV5-4 and TRBJ1-6, with TRBD1 identical over 8 bases. This CDR3 region has 16 residues. Per germline, CDR1 SGHNT and CDR2 YYREEE (reference sequence). V trimming: 0 bases; J trimming: 8 bases; junction bases outside the gene matches: 7.

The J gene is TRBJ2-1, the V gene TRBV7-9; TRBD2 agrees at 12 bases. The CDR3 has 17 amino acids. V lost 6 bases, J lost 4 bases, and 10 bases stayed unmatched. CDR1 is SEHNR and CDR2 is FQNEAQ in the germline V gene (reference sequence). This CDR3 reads CASSWGSGLAGYNEQFF. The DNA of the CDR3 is TGTGCCAGCAGTTGGGGATCCGGACTAGCGGGGTACAATGAGCAGTTCTTC.

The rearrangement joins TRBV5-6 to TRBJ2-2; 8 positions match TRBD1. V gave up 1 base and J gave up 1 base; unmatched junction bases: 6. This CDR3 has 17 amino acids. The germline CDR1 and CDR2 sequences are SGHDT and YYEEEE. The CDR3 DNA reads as TGTGCCAGCAGCTTGCAGGGGGCCTTGATGAACACCGGGGAGCTGTTTTTT. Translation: CASSLQGALMNTGELFF.

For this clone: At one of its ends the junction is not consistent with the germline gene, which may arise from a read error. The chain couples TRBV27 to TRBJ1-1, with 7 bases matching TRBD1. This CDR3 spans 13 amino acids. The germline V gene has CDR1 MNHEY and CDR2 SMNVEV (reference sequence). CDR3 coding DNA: TGTGCGAGCAAGACAGGGCCGAACACTGAAGCTTTCTTT. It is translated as CASKTGPNTEAFF.

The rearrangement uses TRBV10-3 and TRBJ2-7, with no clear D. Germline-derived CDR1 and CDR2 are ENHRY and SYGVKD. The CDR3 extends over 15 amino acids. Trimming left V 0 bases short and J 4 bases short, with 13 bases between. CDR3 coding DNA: TGTGCCATCAGTGAGTCAGGGCTAGAAAGGTACGAGCAGTACTTC. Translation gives CAISESGLERYEQYF.

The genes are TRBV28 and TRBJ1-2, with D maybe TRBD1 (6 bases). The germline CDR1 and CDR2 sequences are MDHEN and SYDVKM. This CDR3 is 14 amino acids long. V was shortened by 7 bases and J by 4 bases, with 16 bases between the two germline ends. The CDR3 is CASNRPDRPYGYTF. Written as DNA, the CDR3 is TGTGCCAGCAACCGACCAGACAGGCCCTATGGCTACACCTTC.

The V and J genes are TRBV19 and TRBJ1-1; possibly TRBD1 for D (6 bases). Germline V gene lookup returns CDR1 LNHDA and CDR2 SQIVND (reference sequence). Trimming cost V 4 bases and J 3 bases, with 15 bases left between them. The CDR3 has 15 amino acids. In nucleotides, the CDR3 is TGTGCCAGTAGTAACCAACAGGGTCGTTACACTGAAGCTTTCTTT. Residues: CASSNQQGRYTEAFF. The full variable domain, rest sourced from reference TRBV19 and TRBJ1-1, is DGGITQSPKYLFRKEGQNVTLSCEQNLNHDAMYWYRQDPGQGLRLIYYSQIVNDFQKGDIAEGYSVSREKKESFPLTVTSAQKNPTAFYLCASSNQQGRYTEAFFGQGTRLTVV.

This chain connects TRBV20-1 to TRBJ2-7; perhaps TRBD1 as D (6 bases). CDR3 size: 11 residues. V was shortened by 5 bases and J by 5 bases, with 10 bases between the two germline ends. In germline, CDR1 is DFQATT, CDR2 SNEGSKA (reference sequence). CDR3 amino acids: CSASQGNEQYF. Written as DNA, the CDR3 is TGCAGTGCTTCCCAGGGGAACGAGCAGTACTTC.

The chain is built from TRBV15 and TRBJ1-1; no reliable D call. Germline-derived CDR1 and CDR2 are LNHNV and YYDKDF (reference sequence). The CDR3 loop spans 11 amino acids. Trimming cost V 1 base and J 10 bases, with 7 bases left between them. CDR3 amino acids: CATSRARIAFF. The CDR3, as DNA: TGTGCCACCAGCAGAGCAAGAATAGCTTTCTTT.

The CDR3 DNA is TGTGCCAGCAGCTCCCCCCAATCGACAGGATTCGACGAAAAACTGTTTTTT. Its protein product is CASSSPQSTGFDEKLFF. The chain is built from TRBV5-4 and TRBJ1-4; D may be TRBD1 (6 bases). CDR1 and CDR2 from the germline V gene are SGHNT and YYREEE (reference sequence). The length of the CDR3 is 17 residues. Between the trimmed V and J ends, which lost 3 bases and 8 bases, there was a span of 23 bases.